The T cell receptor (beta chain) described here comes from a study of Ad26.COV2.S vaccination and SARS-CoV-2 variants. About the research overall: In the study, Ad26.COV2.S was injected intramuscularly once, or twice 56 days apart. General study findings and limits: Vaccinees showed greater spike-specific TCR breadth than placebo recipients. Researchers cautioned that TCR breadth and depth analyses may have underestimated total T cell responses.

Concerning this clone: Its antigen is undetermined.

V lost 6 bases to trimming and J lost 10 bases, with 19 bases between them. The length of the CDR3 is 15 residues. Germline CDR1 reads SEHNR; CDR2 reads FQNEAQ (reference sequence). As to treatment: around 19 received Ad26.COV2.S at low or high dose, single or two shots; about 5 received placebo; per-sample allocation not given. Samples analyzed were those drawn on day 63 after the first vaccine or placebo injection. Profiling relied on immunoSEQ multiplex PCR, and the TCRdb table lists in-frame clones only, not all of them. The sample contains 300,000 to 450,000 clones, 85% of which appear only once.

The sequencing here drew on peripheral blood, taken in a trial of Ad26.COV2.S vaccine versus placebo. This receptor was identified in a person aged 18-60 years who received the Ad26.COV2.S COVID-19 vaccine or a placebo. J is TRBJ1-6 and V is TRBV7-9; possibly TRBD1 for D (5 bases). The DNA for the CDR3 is TGTGCCAGCAGTCCCGACAGTGGGGGAGCCTCACCCCTCCACTTT. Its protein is CASSPDSGGASPLHF.